This TCR beta chain was profiled in a study of OX40 agonist ivuxolimab in advanced cancers. Whole-study results and caveats: CD4+ and CD8+ blood T cells expanded clonally by week 6 at 0.1 to 3.0 mg/kg. Among the lowest levels of clonal expansion were found in partial responders at 0.1-3.0 mg/kg.

As regards this clone: The antigen is unknown.

Libraries were prepared by immunoSEQ multiplex PCR; TCRdb keeps only in-frame clonotypes and omits some of them. In the table there are over 40,000 clones, around 87% of which are singletons. Autoimmune disease history or systemic immunosuppression meant exclusion. The CDR3 loop spans 14 amino acids. Trimming removed 5 bases from V and 0 bases from J, with 11 bases in between. Germline CDR1 is GTSNPN and CDR2 is SVGIG (reference sequence). The source material was CD4+ or CD8+ T cells sorted from blood, sampled in a trial of the OX40 agonist ivuxolimab. The chain links TRBV30 to TRBJ1-3; a weak D match, TRBD1 (5 bases). The sequence derives from an adult with an advanced solid tumor such as melanoma, head and neck, liver or kidney cancer. The CDR3 is CAWGADDSGNTIYF. The CDR3 coding sequence is TGTGCCTGGGGGGCTGACGACTCTGGAAACACCATATATTTT.